This T cell receptor beta chain was obtained from a study of blood T cell repertoires in COVID-19. The V gene lost 4 bases and the J gene lost 4 bases, with 4 bases spanning the gap. This CDR3 spans 11 amino acids. The germline gives CDR1 SEHNR, CDR2 FQNEAQ (reference sequence). Cohort 3 donors counted as recovered after two negative PCRs, clearance, or resolved symptoms. Only in-frame clones appear in the TCRdb table, and some are missing; sequencing was by immunoSEQ multiplex PCR. Among over 300,000 clones, roughly 85% were seen once, and the ten largest hold approximately 5%. The V and J genes are TRBV7-9 and TRBJ1-1; D is unresolved. The sample taken for sequencing was PBMCs or T cells enriched from blood (not recorded which). The TCR comes from a woman in her twenties or thirties who had recovered from COVID-19. This CDR3 is CASSSFTEAFF. CDR3 DNA: TGTGCCAGCAGCTCATTCACTGAAGCTTTCTTT.